A selection of T cell receptor beta chains follows, all from one sample in a study of T cell responses to AZD1222 COVID-19 vaccine. Generated by immunoSEQ multiplex PCR, the TCRdb table keeps only in-frame clones and is missing some. The sample contains some 170,000 clones, roughly 92% of which appear only once. The sequences come from peripheral blood, collected on day 0 of AZD1222 vaccination. The source is an adult in good health. The conserved cysteine and the conserved F or W are not part of the CDR3 here. A D gene is named only where the DNA matches it firmly.

d_call,j_call,v_call,cdr3_aa
-,TRBJ2-3,TRBV7-2,ASSLLADTQY
-,TRBJ1-3,TRBV4-2,ASSQEVVGGARISSGNTIY
-,TRBJ1-2,TRBV6-1,ASSVPAGRGSNYGYT
TRBD1,TRBJ1-2,TRBV6-5,ASSDGQGVYGYT
-,TRBJ1-1,TRBV11-3,ASSLDGRQEAF
-,TRBJ1-2,TRBV5-5,ASSLEGMNYGYT
-,TRBJ2-1,TRBV2,ATLNRDLRSNEQF
TRBD1,TRBJ1-4,TRBV18,ASSLGTVNEKLF
-,TRBJ2-1,TRBV5-4,ASSRPDGDEQF
-,TRBJ1-1,TRBV11-3,ASSNGGANTEAF
-,TRBJ2-1,TRBV3-1/TRBV3-2,ASSRNQGRDEQF
TRBD1,TRBJ2-2,TRBV19,ASSIYRGRASGELF
-,TRBJ1-2,TRBV27,ASSYLGNPGYT
-,TRBJ1-1,TRBV6-2/TRBV6-3,ASSYSSRNTEAF
-,TRBJ1-6,TRBV10-3,AIGGGAYNSPLH
-,TRBJ2-4,TRBV19,ASSIEKLGIGNIQY
TRBD2,TRBJ2-7,TRBV3-1/TRBV3-2,ASSHRSGRPSYEQY
-,TRBJ2-7,TRBV29-1,SVADGSSYEQY
TRBD2,TRBJ2-1,TRBV23-1,ASSQPGLAGDQEQF
TRBD1,TRBJ1-2,TRBV5-1,ASSLGQGKDGYT
-,TRBJ1-2,TRBV7-9,ASSAPGANLPNYGYT
-,TRBJ1-5,TRBV19,ASSIGVGVVQPQH
-,TRBJ1-4,TRBV7-2,ASSLAGAGGEKLF
TRBD1,TRBJ2-7,TRBV7-8,ASSLIPGQGAYEQY
-,TRBJ2-7,TRBV9,ASSGFIDGRLPYEQY
-,TRBJ2-3,TRBV20-1,SASPAPGAIDTQY
-,TRBJ1-1,TRBV6-1,ASSEVRGSEAF
-,TRBJ1-2,TRBV27,ASSLAPGTGYGYT
TRBD2,TRBJ2-7,TRBV7-9,ASSDRESDSGAATYEQY
TRBD2,TRBJ2-7,TRBV6-6,ASSVVGRAYEQY